The present TCR beta chain was sequenced within a study of T cell responses to AZD1222 COVID-19 vaccine. Findings of the study overall: Spike-specific TCR breadth and depth grew following two AZD1222 doses. Regions left unmutated in variants are reportedly the target of nearly half of spike-specific TCRs.

Sequencing used immunoSEQ multiplex PCR; TCRdb keeps in-frame clones, though not all of them. The sample shows some 150,000 clones, roughly 88% of them seen only once. As concerns this clone: Its cognate antigen is unknown.

The CDR3 runs 16 residues. Per the germline V gene, CDR1 is LGHNT and CDR2 is FRNRAP. V was cut by 6 bases and J by 0 bases, with 18 bases left in between. This receptor was identified in an adult who received the AZD1222 COVID-19 vaccine. The genes are TRBV12-5 and TRBJ2-7; tentatively, D is TRBD1 (6 bases). The input for sequencing was peripheral blood, taken 28 days after the second AZD1222 dose. The CDR3 is CASGSPRDMSSYEQYF. CDR3 DNA sequence: TGTGCTAGTGGATCACCCCGGGACATGAGCTCCTACGAGCAGTACTTC.